This T cell receptor (beta chain) is from a study of PD-L1 blockade in urothelial cancer. Study at large: Patients with male sex and bladder-origin urothelial cancer accounted for about 85% of the roughly 30 enrolled. Each blood sample yielded a median of about 130,000 T cells. The study, taken as a whole, reports: Blood TCR clonality below the median before treatment was a predictor of better survival.

V gave up 5 bases and J gave up 3 bases; unmatched junction bases: 4. Germline-derived CDR1 and CDR2 are SGHTA and FQGNSA. CDR3 length: 14 residues. Concerning this clone itself: Its cognate antigen is unknown.

Time point indicated: peripheral blood 6 weeks after treatment start. Sequenced by immunoSEQ multiplex PCR; TCRdb stores in-frame clones only, minus some. The table records 65,000 to 85,000 clones, 85% to 95% of them present only once. The receptor was isolated from a woman aged 80 or over with urothelial cancer. J is TRBJ2-3 and V is TRBV7-2; 8 bases are a match to TRBD2. Specimen: PBMCs, collected around atezolizumab (anti-PD-L1) treatment. For the CDR3, the DNA is TGTGCCAGCAGCGGCGGGAGGTGGACAGATACGCAGTATTTT. Its protein product is CASSGGRWTDTQYF.